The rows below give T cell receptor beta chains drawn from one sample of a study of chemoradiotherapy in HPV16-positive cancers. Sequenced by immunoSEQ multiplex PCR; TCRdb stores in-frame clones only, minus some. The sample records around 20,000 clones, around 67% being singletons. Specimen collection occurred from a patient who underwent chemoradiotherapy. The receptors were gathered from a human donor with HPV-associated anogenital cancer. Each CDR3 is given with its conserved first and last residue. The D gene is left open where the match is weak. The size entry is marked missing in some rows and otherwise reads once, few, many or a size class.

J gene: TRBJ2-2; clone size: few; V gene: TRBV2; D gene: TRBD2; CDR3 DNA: TGTGCCAGCAGTGAACGGCGGGGGGTTAGCGGGGAGCTGTTTTTT; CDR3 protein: CASSERRGVSGELFF
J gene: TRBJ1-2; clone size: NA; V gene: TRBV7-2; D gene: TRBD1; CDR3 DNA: TGTGCCAGCAGCCCAGGGGGGGCGAATGTCTATGGCTACACCTTC; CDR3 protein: CASSPGGANVYGYTF
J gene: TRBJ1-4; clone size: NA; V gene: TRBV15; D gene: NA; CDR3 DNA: TGTGCCACCAGCATGGGACGGGTTAATGAAAAACTGTTTTTT; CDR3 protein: CATSMGRVNEKLFF
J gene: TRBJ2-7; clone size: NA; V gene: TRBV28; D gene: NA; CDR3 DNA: TGTGCCGCCGGAGAGTCCCACGAGCAGTACTTC; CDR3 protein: CAAGESHEQYF
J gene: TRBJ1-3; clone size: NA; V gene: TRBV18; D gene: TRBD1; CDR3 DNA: TGTGCCAGCTCACTCCCCGACAGGGGCTCTGGAAACACCATATATTTT; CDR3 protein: CASSLPDRGSGNTIYF
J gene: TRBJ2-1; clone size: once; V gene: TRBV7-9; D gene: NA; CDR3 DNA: TGTGCCAGCAGCTTAGGAGGTGAGCAGTTCTTC; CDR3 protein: CASSLGGEQFF
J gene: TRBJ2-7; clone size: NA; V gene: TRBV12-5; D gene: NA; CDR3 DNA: TGTGCTAGTGGTTTGTGGACACAAGTAGAGCAGTACTTC; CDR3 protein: CASGLWTQVEQYF
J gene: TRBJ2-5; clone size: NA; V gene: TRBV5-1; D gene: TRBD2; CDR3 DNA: TGCGCCAGCAGCTTGGGGCGGGAGGGAGAGACCCAGTACTTC; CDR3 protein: CASSLGREGETQYF
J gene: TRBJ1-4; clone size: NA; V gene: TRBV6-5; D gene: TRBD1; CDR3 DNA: TGTGCCAGCAGACGGACAGGGGCAACTAATGAAAAACTGTTTTTT; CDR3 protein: CASRRTGATNEKLFF
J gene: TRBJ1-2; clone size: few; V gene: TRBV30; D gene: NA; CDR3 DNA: TGTGCCTGGAGGGATGGGGGGGGAAGAGTAGGCTACACCTTC; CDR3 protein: CAWRDGGGRVGYTF
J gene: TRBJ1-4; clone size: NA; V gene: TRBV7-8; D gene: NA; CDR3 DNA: TGTGCCAGCAGCCAGAATACAGGGTGGGAAGAAAAACTGTTTTTT; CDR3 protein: CASSQNTGWEEKLFF
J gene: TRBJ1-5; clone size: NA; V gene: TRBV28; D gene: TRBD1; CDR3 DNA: TGTGCCAGCAGTTTACCCCTCGGGACAGGGGGCGGTCAGCCCCAGCATTTT; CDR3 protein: CASSLPLGTGGGQPQHF
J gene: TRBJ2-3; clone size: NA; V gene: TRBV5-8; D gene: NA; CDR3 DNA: TGTGCCAGCAGCTTCCCGGATACAGATACGCAGTATTTT; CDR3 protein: CASSFPDTDTQYF
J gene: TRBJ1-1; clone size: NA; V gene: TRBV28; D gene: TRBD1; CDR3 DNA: TGTGCCAGCAGAGGGGGCTCCGGGGCGGAGGGAAGAGCTTTCTTT; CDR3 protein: CASRGGSGAEGRAFF
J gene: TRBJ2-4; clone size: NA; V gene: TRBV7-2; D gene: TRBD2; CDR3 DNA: TGTGCCAGCAGCCTCACCCCGGGGGGGAGCAAAAACATTCAGTACTTC; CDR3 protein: CASSLTPGGSKNIQYF
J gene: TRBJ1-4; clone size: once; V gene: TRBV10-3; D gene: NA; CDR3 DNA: TGTGCCATCAGGCCTACCAGTGCAACTAATGAAAAACTGTTTTTT; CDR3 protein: CAIRPTSATNEKLFF
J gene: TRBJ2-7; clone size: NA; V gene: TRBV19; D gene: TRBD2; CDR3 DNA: TGTGCCAGTAGCCCGGGGTCCGGGACTAGCGGGATCTCCTACGAGCAGTACTTC; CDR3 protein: CASSPGSGTSGISYEQYF
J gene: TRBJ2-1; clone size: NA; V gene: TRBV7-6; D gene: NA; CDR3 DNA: TGTGCCAGCAGTCCACACAACGGGGAGGACAATGAGCAGTTCTTC; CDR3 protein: CASSPHNGEDNEQFF
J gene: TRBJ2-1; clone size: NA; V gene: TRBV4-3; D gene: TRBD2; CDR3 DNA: TGCGCCAGCAGCCAACTAGCGGGAGATCGTGAGCAGTTCTTC; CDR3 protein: CASSQLAGDREQFF
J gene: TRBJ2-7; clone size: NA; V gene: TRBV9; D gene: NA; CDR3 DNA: TGTGCCAGCAGCCTCTCAGGTAACTCCTACGAGCAGTACTTC; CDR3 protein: CASSLSGNSYEQYF
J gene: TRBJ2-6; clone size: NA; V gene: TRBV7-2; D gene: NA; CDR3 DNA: TGTGCCAGCAGCTTCCCGGGGGATAGGCCTGGGGCCAACGTCCTGACTTTC; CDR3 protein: CASSFPGDRPGANVLTF
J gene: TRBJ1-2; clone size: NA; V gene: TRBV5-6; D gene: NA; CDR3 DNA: TGTGCCAGCAGCTTAAACGCGGGCTATGGCTACACCTTC; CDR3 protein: CASSLNAGYGYTF
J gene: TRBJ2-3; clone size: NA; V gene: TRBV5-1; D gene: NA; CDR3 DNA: TGCGCCAGCAGCCCAAACACAGATACGCAGTATTTT; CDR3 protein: CASSPNTDTQYF
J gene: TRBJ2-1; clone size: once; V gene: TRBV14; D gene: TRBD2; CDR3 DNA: TGTGCCAGCAGCCACCAAAGCGGGAGGGCGTACAATGAGCAGTTCTTC; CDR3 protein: CASSHQSGRAYNEQFF
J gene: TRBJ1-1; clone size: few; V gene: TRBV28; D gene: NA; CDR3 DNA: TGTGCCAGCAGTTTATCCGGGGATACTGAAGCTTTCTTT; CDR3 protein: CASSLSGDTEAFF
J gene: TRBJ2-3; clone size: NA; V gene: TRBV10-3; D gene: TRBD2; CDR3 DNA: TGTGCCATCAGTGAAAACCTAGCGGGAGGGACGAATACGCAGTATTTT; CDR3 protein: CAISENLAGGTNTQYF
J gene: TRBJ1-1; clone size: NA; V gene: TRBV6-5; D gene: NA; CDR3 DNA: TGTGCCAGCAGCGGAACAGGGCCGAGGAGCACTGAAGCTTTCTTT; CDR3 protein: CASSGTGPRSTEAFF
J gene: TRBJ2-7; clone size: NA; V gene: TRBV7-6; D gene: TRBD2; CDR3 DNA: TGTGCCAGCAGCTTGGGAGGGGATTCCTACGAGCAGTACTTC; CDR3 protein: CASSLGGDSYEQYF
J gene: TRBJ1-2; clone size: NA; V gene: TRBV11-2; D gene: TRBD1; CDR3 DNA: TGTGCCAGCAGACAGATTGTGACAGGGATTTTCTATGGCTACACCTTC; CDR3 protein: CASRQIVTGIFYGYTF
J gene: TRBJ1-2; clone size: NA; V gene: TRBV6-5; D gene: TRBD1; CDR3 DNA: TGTGCCAGCAGTTACTCGGAGGGGACAGGGATCTATGGCTACACCTTC; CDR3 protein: CASSYSEGTGIYGYTF
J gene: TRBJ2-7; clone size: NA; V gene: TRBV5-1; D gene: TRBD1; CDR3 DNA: TGCGCCAGCAGCTCGGGGACAGGCTACGAGCAGTACTTC; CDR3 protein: CASSSGTGYEQYF
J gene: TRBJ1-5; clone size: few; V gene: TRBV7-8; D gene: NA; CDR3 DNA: TGTGCCAGCAGCTTAGACGGCAGGGGAAATCAGCCCCAGCATTTT; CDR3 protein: CASSLDGRGNQPQHF
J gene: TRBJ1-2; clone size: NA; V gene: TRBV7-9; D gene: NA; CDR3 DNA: TGTGCCAGCAGCTTCCCGGGGTATGGCTACACCTTC; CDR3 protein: CASSFPGYGYTF
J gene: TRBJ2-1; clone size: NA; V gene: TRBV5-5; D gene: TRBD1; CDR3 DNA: TGTGCCAGCAGCTTGGGACAGGGGGCCTACAATGAGCAGTTCTTC; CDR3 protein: CASSLGQGAYNEQFF
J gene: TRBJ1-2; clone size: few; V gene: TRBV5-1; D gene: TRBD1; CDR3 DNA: TGCGCCAGCAGTGGTGGACAGGGGAACTATGGCTACACCTTC; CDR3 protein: CASSGGQGNYGYTF
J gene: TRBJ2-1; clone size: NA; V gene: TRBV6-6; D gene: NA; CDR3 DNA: TGTGCCAGCAGAGAGGACCAAATGGGCGTTTACAATGAGCAGTTCTTC; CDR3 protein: CASREDQMGVYNEQFF